The present T cell receptor (beta chain) was sequenced within a study of blood T cell repertoires in COVID-19. Deletions cut 1 base from V and 6 bases from J, with 15 bases between. The germline V gene encodes CDR1 SGHDN and CDR2 FVKESK. CDR3 length equals 15 residues. Method: immunoSEQ multiplex PCR; TCRdb's copy keeps in-frame clones and lacks some. The sample has 150,000 to 200,000 clones, 70% to 80% seen once. The rearrangement joins TRBV14 to TRBJ1-1; D remains ambiguous. This TCR came from a woman aged 40 to 49 with COVID-19, enrolled during active disease. The sequencing input was peripheral blood. Here the CDR3 reads CASSQAGGSVPEAFF. Here the CDR3 DNA reads TGTGCCAGCAGCCAAGCGGGCGGGTCGGTTCCTGAAGCTTTCTTT.